A selection of T cell receptor beta chains follows, all from one sample in a study of metastatic and nonmetastatic thyroid tumors. MiXCR reprocessed the PCR reads for TCRdb. The table lists about 21,000 clones, about a quarter of them singletons. Sequenced: blood. All receptors derive from a female donor with papillary thyroid cancer or a benign thyroid nodule (not recorded which). Some clones in this sample may be carry-over from other donors' samples. CDR3s include the opening cysteine and the closing phenylalanine or tryptophan. Each record gives: CDR3 protein, CDR3 DNA, D gene, J gene, clone size, V gene. The D gene is left open where the match is weak. A clone size is listed for some rows: how often the clone was seen (once, few, many), or a class if it is expanded.

cdr3_aa: CARGGTDNQPQHF
cdr3_nt: TGTGCCAGAGGAGGGACGGATAATCAGCCCCAGCATTTT
d_call: NA
j_call: TRBJ1-5
clone_size: many
v_call: TRBV9

cdr3_aa: CASTLFSGGTYEQYF
cdr3_nt: TGTGCCAGCACCTTATTTAGCGGGGGGACTTACGAGCAGTACTTC
d_call: TRBD2
j_call: TRBJ2-7
clone_size: many
v_call: TRBV12-3/TRBV12-4

cdr3_aa: CASTLAGETTEQYF
cdr3_nt: TGTGCCAGCACCTTAGCGGGAGAAACTACCGAGCAGTACTTC
d_call: TRBD2
j_call: TRBJ2-7
clone_size: many
v_call: TRBV12-3/TRBV12-4

cdr3_aa: CSAPLGGSYNEQFF
cdr3_nt: TGCAGTGCCCCCCTCGGGGGCTCCTACAATGAGCAGTTCTTC
d_call: NA
j_call: TRBJ2-1
clone_size: medium-sized
v_call: TRBV20-1

cdr3_aa: CSARDDGGANQETQYF
cdr3_nt: TGCAGTGCTAGAGATGACGGGGGGGCCAATCAAGAGACCCAGTACTTC
d_call: TRBD2
j_call: TRBJ2-5
clone_size: many
v_call: TRBV20-1

cdr3_aa: CASRAGVKANYGYTF
cdr3_nt: TGCGCCTCCCGGGCCGGAGTCAAAGCTAACTATGGCTACACCTTC
d_call: NA
j_call: TRBJ1-2
clone_size: many
v_call: TRBV4-1

cdr3_aa: CASRRTVGSAYEQYF
cdr3_nt: TGTGCCAGCAGACGAACAGTGGGATCGGCCTACGAGCAGTACTTC
d_call: NA
j_call: TRBJ2-7
clone_size: NA
v_call: TRBV6-2/TRBV6-3

cdr3_aa: CASSDPFPGTGNEQFF
cdr3_nt: TGTGCCAGCAGTGACCCCTTCCCCGGGACCGGGAATGAGCAGTTCTTC
d_call: NA
j_call: TRBJ2-1
clone_size: many
v_call: TRBV6-4

cdr3_aa: CATSRVNGPLDTEAFF
cdr3_nt: TGTGCCACCAGCAGAGTTAACGGGCCATTAGACACTGAAGCTTTCTTT
d_call: NA
j_call: TRBJ1-1
clone_size: many
v_call: TRBV15

cdr3_aa: CASSISVALIYGYTF
cdr3_nt: TGTGCCAGTAGTATTTCGGTCGCCCTCATCTATGGCTACACCTTC
d_call: NA
j_call: TRBJ1-2
clone_size: medium-sized
v_call: TRBV19

cdr3_aa: CASSQEPGGIYGYTF
cdr3_nt: TGCGCCAGCAGCCAAGAACCAGGGGGAATCTATGGCTACACCTTC
d_call: TRBD1
j_call: TRBJ1-2
clone_size: many
v_call: TRBV4-3

cdr3_aa: CAWSIRAEPYNEQFF
cdr3_nt: TGTGCCTGGAGTATCCGGGCGGAACCCTACAATGAGCAGTTCTTC
d_call: NA
j_call: TRBJ2-1
clone_size: many
v_call: TRBV30

cdr3_aa: CSANKGQLQETQYF
cdr3_nt: TGCAGTGCCAACAAAGGACAGCTTCAAGAGACCCAGTACTTC
d_call: NA
j_call: TRBJ2-5
clone_size: many
v_call: TRBV20-1

cdr3_aa: CASSLAGSPYNEQFF
cdr3_nt: TGTGCCAGCAGCTTAGCAGGGAGCCCCTACAATGAGCAGTTCTTC
d_call: NA
j_call: TRBJ2-1
clone_size: few
v_call: TRBV7-2

cdr3_aa: CASSVEGGVWNEQFF
cdr3_nt: TGTGCCAGCAGCGTGGAAGGGGGCGTTTGGAATGAGCAGTTCTTC
d_call: TRBD1
j_call: TRBJ2-1
clone_size: NA
v_call: TRBV9

cdr3_aa: CASSSLRDRYGEQYF
cdr3_nt: TGTGCCAGCAGTTCCCTCCGGGACAGGTATGGAGAGCAGTACTTC
d_call: TRBD1
j_call: TRBJ2-7
clone_size: many
v_call: TRBV28

cdr3_aa: CSARDPLAGDLLEQYF
cdr3_nt: TGCAGTGCTAGAGATCCCCTAGCGGGAGACCTTCTGGAGCAGTACTTC
d_call: TRBD2
j_call: TRBJ2-7
clone_size: NA
v_call: TRBV20-1